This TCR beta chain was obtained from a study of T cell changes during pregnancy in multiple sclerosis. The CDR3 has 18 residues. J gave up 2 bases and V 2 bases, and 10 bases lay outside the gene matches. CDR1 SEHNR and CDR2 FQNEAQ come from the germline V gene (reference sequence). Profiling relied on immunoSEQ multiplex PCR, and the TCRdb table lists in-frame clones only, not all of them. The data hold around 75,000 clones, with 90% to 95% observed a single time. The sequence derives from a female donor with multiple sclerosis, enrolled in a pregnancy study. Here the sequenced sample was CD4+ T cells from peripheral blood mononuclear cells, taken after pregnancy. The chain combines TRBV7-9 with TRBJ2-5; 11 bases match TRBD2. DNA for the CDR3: TGTGCCAGCAGCTTAAAACGGCTAGCGGGAGGTAATCAAGAGACCCAGTACTTC. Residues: CASSLKRLAGGNQETQYF.